This T cell receptor beta chain was obtained from a study of blood T cell repertoires in COVID-19. Looking at the study overall: Samples taken during acute and convalescent COVID-19 were collected in the United States, Italy and Spain. PBMCs, B-cell-depleted T cells, or T cells provided the cDNA or gDNA that made up the material.

The CDR3 has 16 amino acids. Germline assignment: CDR1 SGDLS and CDR2 YYNGEE. The ends were cut back, 0 bases at V and 5 bases at J, with 14 bases in the middle. In the authors' methods: For nucleated cells, counts were estimated from reference gene primer amplification. Generated by immunoSEQ multiplex PCR, the TCRdb table keeps only in-frame clones and is missing some. From that table come the V and J calls and clone size; the DNA was used to work out D and trimming. This sample has about 360,000 clones, with around nine tenths found just once. The sample comprised peripheral blood. The V gene is TRBV9, the J gene TRBJ2-2; TRBD2 is a possible D gene (6 bases). The sequence derives from a human donor in a cohort sampled during active COVID-19. The CDR3 nucleotides are TGTGCCAGCAGCGTAGCCCCGTCAAGCGGGACCGGGGAGCTGTTTTTT. This translates into CASSVAPSSGTGELFF.